Below are 27 T cell receptor beta chains sequenced from a single sample in a study of human T cells and chemical hapten exposure. Each CDR3 protein is one row after TCRdb ran MiXCR on the RACE reads. The sample has around 160,000 distinct CDR3 sequences; about 14% are singletons. Time point here: patch test 1, 2 weeks after DPC sensitization. Described treatment: therapeutic diphenylcyclopropenone sensitization with weekly scalp DPC. The sample in question was whole blood, obtained in connection with sensitization to the hapten diphenylcyclopropenone (DPC). All receptors come from a woman between 25 and 40 years old with alopecia areata. Some clones in this sample may be carry-over from other donors' samples.

This chain connects TRBV20-1 to TRBJ2-5, with D possibly called TRBD1 or TRBD2 (5 bases each). Trimming shortened V by 5 bases and J by 4 bases, and 11 bases separated the two germline ends. Germline V gives CDR1 DFQATT, CDR2 SNEGSKA (reference sequence). This CDR3 has 12 amino acids. CDR3 in DNA: TGCAGTGCTTCCCGTGGGGGAGAGACCCAGTACTTC. It yields the protein CSASRGGETQYF.

The chain couples TRBV20-1 to TRBJ2-6; D may match TRBD1 or TRBD2 (5 bases each). The CDR3 covers 18 residues. From germline, CDR1 is DFQATT and CDR2 SNEGSKA (reference sequence). V was cut by 6 bases and J by 0 bases, with 21 bases left in between. The CDR3 loop reads CSAREEGPRSSGANVLTF. The CDR3 coding sequence is TGCAGTGCCAGGGAAGAGGGGCCCCGAAGCTCTGGGGCCAACGTCCTGACTTTC.

This sequence joins TRBV29-1 and TRBJ2-2; 8 nucleotides align to TRBD1. In germline, CDR1 is SQVTM, CDR2 ANQGSEA. V was pared by 4 bases and J by 4 bases, with 11 bases of the junction left unmatched. The length of the CDR3 is 16 residues. The CDR3 spells CSVGQGAHSSTGELFF. The DNA of the CDR3 is TGCAGCGTTGGCCAGGGGGCGCACAGCAGCACCGGGGAGCTGTTTTTT.

In its sample, this clonotype was seen many times. A junction boundary mismatches the germline segment, possibly from a read error. This chain links TRBV7-7 with TRBJ2-1; D is undetermined. In germline, CDR1 is SSHAT, CDR2 FNYEAQ (reference sequence). The CDR3 loop spans 13 amino acids. CDR3 coding DNA: TGTGCTAGCAGCTTTTCTGAGTACAATGAGCAGTTCTTC. It codes for CASSFSEYNEQFF.

The gene calls are TRBV28 and TRBJ2-7, with 7 bases fitting TRBD1. The ends lost 3 bases at V and 2 bases at J; junction bases unmatched: 4. There are 14 residues in the CDR3. CDR1 is MDHEN, CDR2 SYDVKM, per germline. Here the CDR3 reads CASSLFQGAYEQYF. In nucleotides, the CDR3 is TGTGCCAGCAGTTTGTTTCAGGGGGCCTACGAGCAGTACTTC.

This clonotype was seen only a few times. This rearrangement joins TRBV27 to TRBJ2-5; tentatively, D is TRBD2 (6 bases). CDR1 and CDR2 (germline): MNHEY, SMNVEV (reference sequence). CDR3 size: 14 residues. V gave up 3 bases and J gave up 6 bases, with 14 bases separating them. CDR3: CASSFSTSLKTQYF. The CDR3 DNA reads TGTGCCAGCAGTTTCTCGACTAGTTTGAAGACCCAGTACTTC.

This clonotype was observed at least ten times. The chain combines TRBV29-1 with TRBJ1-1; TRBD1 aligns across 10 bases. Per the germline V gene, CDR1 is SQVTM and CDR2 is ANQGSEA. Unmatched junction bases numbered 11, after V lost 0 bases and J lost 10 bases. The CDR3 runs 15 residues. The CDR3 loop is CSVEDPPGQGMRAFF. CDR3 coding DNA: TGCAGCGTTGAAGACCCTCCGGGACAGGGGATGCGAGCTTTCTTT. Filled out from reference TRBV29-1 and TRBJ1-1, the complete variable domain reads SAVISQKPSRDICQRGTSLTIQCQVDSQVTMMFWYRQQPGQSLTLIATANQGSEATYESGFVIDKFPISRPNLTFSTLTVSNMSPEDSSIYLCSVEDPPGQGMRAFFGQGTRLTVV.

This clonotype was counted between two and nine times. V and J are TRBV20-1 and TRBJ2-7, with TRBD2 as a possible D gene (6 bases). The V end lost 2 bases, the J end lost 2 bases, and 13 bases lay between the germline ends. The CDR3 has 14 amino acids. Germline CDR1 is DFQATT and CDR2 is SNEGSKA (reference sequence). The CDR3 nucleotides read TGCAGTGCTAGACTTAGCGGTTCCGCCTACGAGCAGTACTTC. Translation: CSARLSGSAYEQYF.

Ten or more counts support this clonotype. The chain employs TRBV5-4 and TRBJ2-1; 9 positions agree with TRBD2. The CDR3 sequence is 15 residues long. In germline, CDR1 is SGHNT, CDR2 YYREEE (reference sequence). V shed 0 bases and J 6 bases; nucleotides not matched to a gene: 4. CDR3 in amino acids: CASSLVGGRANEQFF. For the CDR3, the DNA is TGTGCCAGCAGCTTGGTGGGCGGGAGGGCCAATGAGCAGTTCTTC.

This chain uses TRBV18 with TRBJ1-1, with a tentative D call TRBD1 (6 bases). This CDR3 contains 19 residues. From germline, CDR1 is KGHSH and CDR2 LQKENI. Trimming left V 4 bases short and J 5 bases short, with 29 bases between. The CDR3 DNA reads as TGTGCCAGCTCACGTTCCGAGCAGGGGATCTCCTGGGATAGAACTGAAGCTTTCTTT. Its protein product is CASSRSEQGISWDRTEAFF.

J is TRBJ2-1 and V is TRBV29-1; TRBD2 matches 14 bases. Germline CDR1 and CDR2: SQVTM and ANQGSEA. This CDR3 spans 16 amino acids. The junction had 7 bases not matched to a gene; V was cut back by 7 bases and J by 2 bases. The CDR3 is CSAHPGLAGAYNEQFF. The CDR3 bases are TGCAGCGCGCACCCGGGACTAGCGGGAGCCTACAATGAGCAGTTCTTC.

This clonotype was detected a few times. The CDR3 nucleotides read TGTGCCAGCAACCCGGGACAGGGCCCCTATGGCTACACCTTC. Its translation is CASNPGQGPYGYTF. This rearrangement joins TRBV6-1 to TRBJ1-2, with TRBD1 matching 9 bases. The V and J ends lost 7 bases and 4 bases, in that order; junction bases with no gene match: 7. There are 14 residues in the CDR3. Per the germline V gene, CDR1 is MNHNS and CDR2 is SASEGT.

This clonotype was seen repeatedly, ten times or more. The chain couples TRBV20-1 to TRBJ1-1; 9 nucleotides line up with TRBD1. J lost 5 bases, V lost 2 bases, and 9 bases had no gene match. The CDR3 covers 15 residues. The germline gives CDR1 DFQATT, CDR2 SNEGSKA (reference sequence). The CDR3 bases are TGCAGTGCTAGACCAAGGACAGGGGCGAGAACTGAAGCTTTCTTT. Translated: CSARPRTGARTEAFF.

This chain links TRBV21-1 with TRBJ2-7; the D call TRBD2 from the table was never checked on the DNA. TRBV21-1 counts as a pseudogene. The CDR3 has 15 amino acids. CDR3 bases: TGTGCCAGCACGAAAAAGACAGGCGTAGCGGGGGAGCAGTACTTC. Amino acids: CASTKKTGVAGEQYF.

The chain carries TRBV7-3 and TRBJ2-3; TRBD2 matches 7 bases. The germline V gene encodes CDR1 SGHTA and CDR2 FQGTGA. The junction had 3 bases not matched to a gene; V was cut back by 2 bases and J by 4 bases. CDR3 length: 14 residues. This chain's CDR3 is CASSLGGSADTQYF. Here the CDR3 DNA reads TGTGCCAGCAGCTTAGGCGGGAGCGCAGATACGCAGTATTTT.

This clonotype was counted at least ten times. The chain joins TRBV24-1 to TRBJ2-6; D uncertain. In germline, CDR1 is KGHDR, CDR2 SFDVKD. CDR3 size: 13 residues. V was trimmed by 9 bases and J by 1 base, leaving 6 bases between them. The DNA of the CDR3 is TGTGCCACCGGTGCTTCTGGGGCCAACGTCCTGACTTTC. Encoded protein: CATGASGANVLTF.

V gene TRBV7-9 combines with J gene TRBJ2-1; D tentatively reads TRBD1 or TRBD2 (5 bases each). The V end lost 5 bases, the J end lost 0 bases, and 11 bases lay between the germline ends. The CDR3 length is 15 residues. CDR1 is SEHNR and CDR2 is FQNEAQ in the germline V gene (reference sequence). CDR3 region: CASSPGPRSYNEQFF. DNA for the CDR3: TGTGCCAGCAGCCCGGGACCCCGCTCCTACAATGAGCAGTTCTTC.

The V call is TRBV12-5, the J call TRBJ2-1, with TRBD1 identical over 7 bases. V lost 5 bases to trimming and J lost 9 bases; unmatched junction nucleotides: 7. The CDR3 runs to 13 residues. CDR1 is LGHNT, CDR2 FRNRAP, per germline. CDR3 nucleotide sequence: TGTGCTAGTGGTACCCGACAGGGTCCTGAGCAGTTCTTC. Protein product: CASGTRQGPEQFF.

The chain links TRBV3-1 to TRBJ2-1; the D call may be TRBD1 or TRBD2 (5 bases each). Germline CDR1 and CDR2: LGHDT and YNNKEL (reference sequence). CDR3 length equals 17 residues. Trimming removed 0 bases from V and 2 bases from J, with 14 bases in between. CDR3 in DNA: TGTGCCAGCAGCCAAGATAAGGGGCTAGCCACCTACAATGAGCAGTTCTTC. Translated: CASSQDKGLATYNEQFF.

This clonotype turned up a few times. The V gene is TRBV6-5, the J gene TRBJ2-6; D remains unclear. The germline V and J ends were trimmed by 2 bases and 0 bases, with 8 bases remaining between them. The CDR3 extends over 16 amino acids. The germline V gene has CDR1 MNHEY and CDR2 SVGAGI. CDR3 amino acids: CASSYGGSSGANVLTF. The CDR3 nucleotides are TGTGCCAGCAGTTACGGTGGCAGCTCTGGGGCCAACGTCCTGACTTTC.

The chain has TRBV5-1 and TRBJ2-3; D is unclear. Trimming took 1 base from V and 3 from J, leaving 6 bases between them. The length of the CDR3 is 13 residues. Germline values: CDR1 SGHRS, CDR2 YFSETQ. CDR3 sequence reads: CASSLSATDTQYF. The DNA for the CDR3 is TGCGCCAGCAGCTTGAGTGCGACAGATACGCAGTATTTT. Looking up the rest from reference TRBV5-1 and TRBJ2-3 gives the full variable domain: KAGVTQTPRYLIKTRGQQVTLSCSPISGHRSVSWYQQTPGQGLQFLFEYFSETQRNKGNFPGRFSGRQFSNSRSEMNVSTLELGDSALYLCASSLSATDTQYFGPGTRLTVL.

V is TRBV28 and J is TRBJ2-1, with 13 bases identical to TRBD2. Germline V CDR1 and CDR2: MDHEN, SYDVKM. V lost 3 bases to trimming and J lost 9 bases; unmatched junction nucleotides: 8. The CDR3 is 16 amino acids. The CDR3 DNA reads as TGTGCCAGCAGTTTTGGACTAGCGGGAGATCGTGGTGAGCAGTTCTTC. Translating gives CASSFGLAGDRGEQFF.

The genes are TRBV29-1 and TRBJ2-1, with D uncertain. Germline V lookup: CDR1 SQVTM, CDR2 ANQGSEA. The CDR3 has 13 residues. V was cut by 7 bases and J by 4 bases, with 14 bases left in between. As DNA, the CDR3 is TGCAGCGCCGGCTTGGGTCGATACAATGAGCAGTTCTTC. This gives the protein CSAGLGRYNEQFF.

In the case of this clonotype: The junction shows a germline mismatch at one end, possibly a read error. The chain couples TRBV3-1 to TRBJ2-4; D call uncertain. The V gene's germline CDR1 is LGHDT and CDR2 YNNKEL (reference sequence). The CDR3 contains 13 residues. This CDR3 is CASSQGTKNNQYF. CDR3 DNA: TGTGCCAGCAGCCAGGGTACCAAAAACAATCAGTACTTC.

This clonotype showed up just a few times. The chain links TRBV28 to TRBJ2-1; no firm D call. From germline, CDR1 is MDHEN and CDR2 SYDVKM. There are 15 residues in the CDR3. V was clipped by 7 bases and J by 0 bases, with 13 bases between them. CDR3 bases: TGTGCCAGCACCGAAACTGTGAGCTCCTACAATGAGCAGTTCTTC. Amino acids: CASTETVSSYNEQFF.

Only a few counts were recorded for this clonotype. The V and J genes are TRBV6-5 and TRBJ1-5, with 10 nucleotides matching TRBD1. J lost 6 bases, V lost 6 bases, and 2 bases had no gene match. The CDR3 has 13 residues. Germline V gene data show CDR1 as MNHEY and CDR2 as SVGAGI. The CDR3 region has the DNA TGTGCCAGCAGGACAGGGGGCGGTCAGCCCCAGCATTTT. It translates to CASRTGGGQPQHF.

The chain is built from TRBV5-1 and TRBJ2-3, with D perhaps TRBD1 or TRBD2 (5 bases each). The CDR3 runs 13 residues. V lost 6 bases, J lost 5 bases, and 13 bases lay in between. The germline V gene encodes CDR1 SGHRS and CDR2 YFSETQ. CDR3 loop: CASTVRDQDTQYF. CDR3 in DNA: TGCGCCAGCACCGTGAGGGACCAAGATACGCAGTATTTT.